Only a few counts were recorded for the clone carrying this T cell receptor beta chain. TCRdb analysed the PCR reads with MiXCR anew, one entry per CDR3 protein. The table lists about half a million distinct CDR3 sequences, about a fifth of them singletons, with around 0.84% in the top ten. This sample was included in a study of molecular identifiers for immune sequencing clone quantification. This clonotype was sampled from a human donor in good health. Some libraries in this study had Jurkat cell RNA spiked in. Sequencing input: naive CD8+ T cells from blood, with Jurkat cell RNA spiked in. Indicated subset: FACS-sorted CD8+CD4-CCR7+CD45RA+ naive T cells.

This CDR3 reads CASSVEGRVGSASDEQYF. The DNA for the CDR3 is TGTGCCAGCAGCGTAGAGGGGAGGGTCGGGAGTGCTTCGGACGAGCAGTACTTC. This rearrangement joins TRBV9 to TRBJ2-7; TRBD2 matches at 7 bases. The CDR3 runs 18 residues. V lost 0 bases to trimming and J lost 5 bases; unmatched junction nucleotides: 17. Looked up from germline, CDR1 is SGDLS and CDR2 is YYNGEE.